Listed here is a single T cell receptor (beta chain). These data are taken from a study of blood T cell repertoires in COVID-19. Original processing methods: The assay estimated nucleated cells by amplifying reference gene primers. TCRdb's table, derived via immunoSEQ multiplex PCR, lists solely in-frame clones and lacks some. D and trimming were read from the DNA, whereas the V and J calls and clone size are those reported in that table. This sample has 150,000 to 200,000 clones; 70% to 85% occur once, and the top ten carry 4% to 6.5%. The material sequenced was PBMCs or T cells enriched from blood (not recorded which). This receptor was taken from a woman aged 55-70 years with acute COVID-19.

The CDR3 sequence is CASSFGTGNQPQHF. The CDR3 DNA reads as TGCGCCAGCAGCTTCGGGACAGGGAATCAGCCCCAGCATTTT. This chain links TRBV5-1 with TRBJ1-5; 9 nucleotides line up with TRBD1. Germline V lookup: CDR1 SGHRS, CDR2 YFSETQ. This CDR3 is 14 amino acids long. J was trimmed by 4 bases and V by 2 bases; bases with no gene match: 1.